The rows below give T cell receptor beta chains drawn from one sample of a study of regulatory T cells in long-lasting Graves disease. One entry per CDR3 protein results from TCRdb running MiXCR on the multiplex PCR reads. The sample lists around 420,000 distinct CDR3 sequences; 15% were seen once. These data also formed part of another study, on T cells in Graves' hyperthyroidism and ophthalmopathy.

The sample in question was peripheral blood mononuclear cells (PBMCs), obtained at new diagnosis, from a patient treated with antithyroid drugs. These receptors came from a woman aged 40 to 50 with Graves disease. The CDR3 runs from the conserved cysteine through the conserved F or W. Fields, in order: D gene, V gene, clone size, J gene, CDR3 DNA, CDR3 protein. The D gene is left open where the match is weak. The listing skips clone size in some rows; elsewhere it reads once, few, many or a size class.

D gene: .; V gene: TRBV11-2; clone size: .; J gene: TRBJ2-1; CDR3 DNA: TGTGCCAGCAGCCCCCCAAGCAATGAGCAGTTCTTC; CDR3 protein: CASSPPSNEQFF
D gene: .; V gene: TRBV14; clone size: .; J gene: TRBJ2-2; CDR3 DNA: TGTGCCAGCAGGTTTGGAAGTGGCACCGGGGAGCTGTTTTTT; CDR3 protein: CASRFGSGTGELFF
D gene: .; V gene: TRBV28; clone size: .; J gene: TRBJ2-7; CDR3 DNA: TGTGCCAGCAGTTTCCACCCCCGGGACGGCTACGAGCAGTACTTC; CDR3 protein: CASSFHPRDGYEQYF
D gene: .; V gene: TRBV6-1; clone size: many; J gene: TRBJ1-1; CDR3 DNA: TGTGCCAGCACCCACCGAGAAGAAGGGGAAAACACTGAAGCTTTCTTT; CDR3 protein: CASTHREEGENTEAFF
D gene: TRBD1; V gene: TRBV6-1; clone size: few; J gene: TRBJ1-2; CDR3 DNA: TGTGCCAGCAGTGAAGTATCGGGACAGGGCTCCTTCTATGGCTACACCTTC; CDR3 protein: CASSEVSGQGSFYGYTF
D gene: .; V gene: TRBV5-1; clone size: many; J gene: TRBJ2-1; CDR3 DNA: TGCGCCAGCAGCTCGGAGTCCAATGAGCAGTTCTTC; CDR3 protein: CASSSESNEQFF
D gene: .; V gene: TRBV18; clone size: many; J gene: TRBJ2-7; CDR3 DNA: TGTGCCAGCTCACCACCGTCGGGGGACCGCTACGAGCAGTACTTC; CDR3 protein: CASSPPSGDRYEQYF
D gene: .; V gene: TRBV28; clone size: .; J gene: TRBJ2-1; CDR3 DNA: TGTGCCAGCAGTTTGTCCTACGGTAAGCAGTTCTTC; CDR3 protein: CASSLSYGKQFF
D gene: .; V gene: TRBV28; clone size: many; J gene: TRBJ2-5; CDR3 DNA: TGTGCCAGCAGTTTAGAAGTTTCCAGGGCGTCCCAAGAGACCCAGTACTTC; CDR3 protein: CASSLEVSRASQETQYF
D gene: TRBD2; V gene: TRBV11-2; clone size: many; J gene: TRBJ2-1; CDR3 DNA: TGTGCCAGCAGCCTTCCGCGTCACAGGACCCAAGCGGGAGGGCCGGTGAATGAGCAGTTCTTC; CDR3 protein: CASSLPRHRTQAGGPVNEQFF
D gene: .; V gene: TRBV2; clone size: many; J gene: TRBJ2-7; CDR3 DNA: TGTGCCAGCAGTGAAGGCAGGGGATCCTACGAGCAGTACTTC; CDR3 protein: CASSEGRGSYEQYF
D gene: .; V gene: TRBV28; clone size: .; J gene: TRBJ1-3; CDR3 DNA: TGTGCCAGCAGTTTTGGCCAGCCCGGAAACACCATATATTTT; CDR3 protein: CASSFGQPGNTIYF
D gene: .; V gene: TRBV6-1; clone size: many; J gene: TRBJ1-5; CDR3 DNA: TGTGCCAGCAGTCGCAGGGGTGGCAATCAGCCCCAGCATTTT; CDR3 protein: CASSRRGGNQPQHF
D gene: TRBD2; V gene: TRBV2; clone size: many; J gene: TRBJ2-7; CDR3 DNA: TGTGCCAGCAGCGCCCTAGCGGGAGGCACCTACGAGCAGTACTTC; CDR3 protein: CASSALAGGTYEQYF
D gene: TRBD2; V gene: TRBV27; clone size: many; J gene: TRBJ2-3; CDR3 DNA: TGTGCCAGCAAATTTGGGACTAGCGGGATCACAGATACGCAGTATTTT; CDR3 protein: CASKFGTSGITDTQYF
D gene: TRBD1; V gene: TRBV2; clone size: .; J gene: TRBJ1-2; CDR3 DNA: TGTGCCAGCGTGGACAGGGCAAACAACTATGGCTACACCTTC; CDR3 protein: CASVDRANNYGYTF
D gene: .; V gene: TRBV19; clone size: many; J gene: TRBJ1-5; CDR3 DNA: TGTGCCAGTAGTCACAGCGGCAATCAGCCCCAGCATTTT; CDR3 protein: CASSHSGNQPQHF
D gene: .; V gene: TRBV10-3; clone size: many; J gene: TRBJ1-4; CDR3 DNA: TGTGCCATCAGTGAGTCCCGGGGGAGGGATGAAAAACTGTTTTTT; CDR3 protein: CAISESRGRDEKLFF
D gene: .; V gene: TRBV6-5; clone size: .; J gene: TRBJ2-5; CDR3 DNA: TGTGCCAGCAGTTACGAACAGCCCCGGGAGACCCAGTACTTC; CDR3 protein: CASSYEQPRETQYF
D gene: .; V gene: TRBV24-1; clone size: few; J gene: TRBJ1-5; CDR3 DNA: TGTGCCACCAGTGAAGCAGAGACCTATCAGCCCCAGCATTTT; CDR3 protein: CATSEAETYQPQHF
D gene: TRBD2; V gene: TRBV28; clone size: many; J gene: TRBJ2-3; CDR3 DNA: TGTGCCAGCAGTTTTAGTTCACAAGCGGGAGGGTCAGATACGCAGTATTTT; CDR3 protein: CASSFSSQAGGSDTQYF
D gene: .; V gene: TRBV18; clone size: many; J gene: TRBJ2-5; CDR3 DNA: TGTGCCAGCTCACCAGAAACAGGTCAAGAGACCCAGTACTTC; CDR3 protein: CASSPETGQETQYF
D gene: .; V gene: TRBV19; clone size: .; J gene: TRBJ1-1; CDR3 DNA: TGTGCCAGTACCGAAAGGGGGGGGACTGAAGCTTTCTTT; CDR3 protein: CASTERGGTEAFF
D gene: .; V gene: TRBV7-8; clone size: many; J gene: TRBJ1-5; CDR3 DNA: TGTGCCAGCAGCCCTACGATTGTCGGCGGGGGAAATAATCAGCCCCAGCATTTT; CDR3 protein: CASSPTIVGGGNNQPQHF
D gene: .; V gene: TRBV11-3; clone size: few; J gene: TRBJ2-5; CDR3 DNA: TGTGCCAGCAGCTCAATACTACGGGACGCAGAAGAGACCCAGTACTTC; CDR3 protein: CASSSILRDAEETQYF
D gene: TRBD1; V gene: TRBV7-9; clone size: .; J gene: TRBJ1-6; CDR3 DNA: TGTGCCAGCAGCTTCATACCGAGACAGGGGTACTATTCACCCCTCCACTTT; CDR3 protein: CASSFIPRQGYYSPLHF
D gene: TRBD1; V gene: TRBV20-1; clone size: .; J gene: TRBJ2-4; CDR3 DNA: TGCAGTGCTAGAGATCCGAAACAGGGGAGCAGGAACATTCAGTACTTC; CDR3 protein: CSARDPKQGSRNIQYF
D gene: .; V gene: TRBV4-3; clone size: few; J gene: TRBJ1-5; CDR3 DNA: TGCGCCAGCAGCCAATCACTGAATCAGCCCCAGCATTTT; CDR3 protein: CASSQSLNQPQHF
D gene: TRBD2; V gene: TRBV3-1; clone size: many; J gene: TRBJ2-3; CDR3 DNA: TGTGCCAGCAGCCCTTCGGGACTAAACACAGATACGCAGTATTTT; CDR3 protein: CASSPSGLNTDTQYF
D gene: .; V gene: TRBV5-4; clone size: .; J gene: TRBJ2-3; CDR3 DNA: TGTGCCAGCAGTTCCGGGACCGATCCCCCCGATACGCAGTATTTT; CDR3 protein: CASSSGTDPPDTQYF
D gene: .; V gene: TRBV11-2; clone size: many; J gene: TRBJ2-5; CDR3 DNA: TGTGCCAGCAGCTTAGCGATCGGGGAGACCCAGTACTTC; CDR3 protein: CASSLAIGETQYF
D gene: TRBD2; V gene: TRBV12-3/TRBV12-4; clone size: many; J gene: TRBJ2-7; CDR3 DNA: TGTGCCAGCAGTCACTTTACGACTAGCGGGAGCCTCTACGAGCAGTACTTC; CDR3 protein: CASSHFTTSGSLYEQYF
D gene: TRBD1; V gene: TRBV6-1; clone size: once; J gene: TRBJ2-2; CDR3 DNA: TGTGCCGCACCGACAGGGAAAAGGGTCGGGGAGCTGTTTTTT; CDR3 protein: CAAPTGKRVGELFF
D gene: TRBD1; V gene: TRBV24-1; clone size: many; J gene: TRBJ2-1; CDR3 DNA: TGTGCCACCAGTGATTTGTTGGGGACAGAATACAATGAGCAGTTCTTC; CDR3 protein: CATSDLLGTEYNEQFF
D gene: .; V gene: TRBV5-1; clone size: many; J gene: TRBJ1-5; CDR3 DNA: TGCGCCAGCAGCCCGGACGAAGGCAATCAGCCCCAGCATTTT; CDR3 protein: CASSPDEGNQPQHF
D gene: TRBD1; V gene: TRBV30; clone size: few; J gene: TRBJ2-2; CDR3 DNA: TGTGCCTGGAGGGCCTCCGGGACAGGGACCGGGGAGCTGTTTTTT; CDR3 protein: CAWRASGTGTGELFF
D gene: .; V gene: TRBV20-1; clone size: .; J gene: TRBJ2-3; CDR3 DNA: TGCAGTGCTAGTGGGAGGCTATTAAGCACAGATACGCAGTATTTT; CDR3 protein: CSASGRLLSTDTQYF